What follows describes a single T cell receptor beta chain. Its specificity is unknown. The data were taken from a study of CD8 T cells in ankylosing spondylitis. Overall study results and limits: For ankylosing spondylitis blood, a TCR beta motif of about eight highly homologous variants appeared characteristic.

Losses at the gene ends were 3 bases for V and 0 bases for J; bases not matched to a gene: 8. CDR1 is DFQATT, CDR2 SNEGSKA, per germline (reference sequence). This CDR3 region has 18 residues. TCRdb re-derived calls from the 5' RACE reads in MiXCR, one entry per CDR3 protein. The profile shows 85,000 to 90,000 distinct CDR3 sequences, around 27% of them singletons. This clonotype originated in a male donor with ankylosing spondylitis or in good health (not recorded which). This chain connects TRBV20-1 to TRBJ2-1; 13 bases fit TRBD2. The sample comprised blood, either unsorted or a sorted T cell fraction (not recorded which). The CDR3 sequence: CSASVTSGRPSSYNEQFF. In nucleotides, the CDR3 is TGCAGTGCTAGTGTGACTAGCGGGAGGCCGAGCTCCTACAATGAGCAGTTCTTC.